The next 26 T cell receptor beta chains were all read from a single sample in a study of blood T cell repertoires in COVID-19. Repertoires were generated with immunoSEQ multiplex PCR, while TCRdb's copy carries only in-frame clones and drops some. The table lists 95,000 to 130,000 clones, about nine tenths of them singletons, with approximately 1.9% in the top ten. Sequenced material: peripheral blood. Receptors were obtained from a human donor with active COVID-19. The donor label of this sample is uncertain.

The gene calls are TRBV2 and TRBJ1-2, with 9 bases matching TRBD1. The trim removed 7 bases at V and 6 bases at J, leaving 12 bases unmatched. There are 15 residues in the CDR3. Germline CDR1 and CDR2: SNHLY and FYNNEI. CDR3 sequence (DNA): TGTGCCAGCAACGGACAGGGGAAGGTTCTCGATGGCTACACCTTC. It codes for CASNGQGKVLDGYTF.

The gene calls are TRBV21-1 and TRBJ1-6. TRBV21-1 is labeled a pseudogene. The CDR3 consists of 16 residues. For the CDR3, the DNA is TGTGCCAGCAGCCTCCCGATGAGCTCCTATAATTCACCCCTCCACTTT. This translates into CASSLPMSSYNSPLHF.

The chain uses TRBV29-1 and TRBJ1-1, with no clear D. Germline CDR1 is SQVTM and CDR2 is ANQGSEA. The CDR3 extends over 12 amino acids. The V gene lost 4 bases and the J gene lost 3 bases, with 9 bases spanning the gap. The chain's CDR3 is CSVVGRDTEAFF. The CDR3 bases are TGCAGCGTTGTGGGGAGGGACACTGAAGCTTTCTTT.

V is TRBV6-2 or TRBV6-3 and J is TRBJ2-5, with 7 bases aligning to TRBD1. This CDR3 contains 16 residues. Per germline, CDR1 MNHEY and CDR2 SVGEGT. The junction had 14 bases not matched to a gene; V was cut back by 6 bases and J by 4 bases. CDR3 loop: CASSAIPTGVGETQYF. The CDR3 DNA reads TGTGCCAGCAGCGCAATTCCCACAGGGGTGGGAGAGACCCAGTACTTC.

The chain couples TRBV18 to TRBJ1-5, with 9 bases lining up with TRBD1. CDR1 and CDR2 (germline): KGHSH, LQKENI. V shed 4 bases, J shed 5 bases, and the junction held 6 bases outside the gene matches. CDR3 length equals 15 residues. CDR3 sequence (DNA): TGTGCCAGCTCACTGTGGACAGGGGTTGATCAGCCCCAGCATTTT. Translation gives CASSLWTGVDQPQHF.

The chain employs TRBV12-3 or TRBV12-4 and TRBJ1-4; D gene uncertain. The CDR3 totals 12 residues. Trimming removed 6 bases at V and 3 bases at J, with 5 bases between. This CDR3 reads CASRVANEKLFF. The CDR3 DNA reads TGTGCCAGCAGGGTAGCTAATGAAAAACTGTTTTTT.

The genes are TRBV30 and TRBJ2-7; 7 bases match TRBD1. The CDR3 is 16 residues long. Germline CDR1 reads GTSNPN; CDR2 reads SVGIG (reference sequence). The ends lost 1 base at V and 3 bases at J; junction bases unmatched: 12. The CDR3, as DNA: TGTGCCTGGAGTGGCCACCGACAGGGTACGGGCTACGAGCAGTACTTC. It translates to CAWSGHRQGTGYEQYF.

V and J are TRBV4-2 and TRBJ2-1; 12 bases line up with TRBD2. Germline CDR1 is LGHNA and CDR2 is YNFKEQ. CDR3 length: 18 residues. After removal of 0 bases from V and 9 bases from J, the junction contained 12 bases not matched to a gene. CDR3 DNA sequence: TGTGCCAGCAGCCAAGACGTAATCCTAGCGGGGGGGCTGAGTGAGCAGTTCTTC. This encodes CASSQDVILAGGLSEQFF.

V usage is TRBV6-5 and J usage is TRBJ1-3; a weak D match, TRBD1 (6 bases). Germline-derived CDR1 and CDR2 are MNHEY and SVGAGI. V was pared by 9 bases and J by 2 bases, with 14 bases between. The length of the CDR3 is 14 residues. DNA of the CDR3: TGTGCCAGTACGAGTACAGGGACTGGAAACACCATATATTTT. Residues: CASTSTGTGNTIYF.

The V call is TRBV2, the J call TRBJ2-7; possibly TRBD1 for D (5 bases). From germline, CDR1 is SNHLY and CDR2 FYNNEI. This CDR3 has 13 amino acids. V was shortened by 4 bases and J by 4 bases, with 11 bases between the two germline ends. The CDR3 nucleotides are TGTGCCAGCAGTGGCGAAGGGGCATACGAGCAGTACTTC. Its protein is CASSGEGAYEQYF.

This chain connects TRBV4-3 to TRBJ1-1, with 7 positions matching TRBD1. The CDR3 has 14 amino acids. Germline CDR1 reads LGHNA; CDR2 reads YSLEER. V was clipped by 0 bases and J by 8 bases; unmatched bases: 6. The CDR3 here is CASSQDETGDEAFF. As DNA, the CDR3 is TGCGCCAGCAGCCAAGATGAAACAGGGGACGAAGCTTTCTTT.

Within the sample, this clone is medium-sized. The J gene is TRBJ1-6, the V gene TRBV19; D is uncertain. Deletions cut 3 bases from V and 0 bases from J, with 6 bases between. The V gene's germline CDR1 is LNHDA and CDR2 SQIVND (reference sequence). The CDR3 consists of 15 residues. CDR3 loop: CASSIGDSYNSPLHF. CDR3 nucleotides: TGTGCCAGTAGTATCGGGGACTCCTATAATTCACCCCTCCACTTT.

The chain uses TRBV11-2 and TRBJ2-5; no clear D gene. Trimming shortened V by 5 bases and J by 0 bases, and 16 bases separated the two germline ends. Looked up from germline, CDR1 is SGHAT and CDR2 is FQNNGV. This CDR3 region has 16 residues. The CDR3 spells CASSPFRVADQETQYF. The CDR3 DNA sequence: TGTGCCAGCAGCCCGTTTCGTGTGGCAGACCAAGAGACCCAGTACTTC.

V and J are TRBV2 and TRBJ1-1, with 10 nucleotides matching TRBD1. Germline V gives CDR1 SNHLY, CDR2 FYNNEI. This CDR3 has 15 amino acids. V lost 4 bases, J lost 2 bases, and 4 bases stayed unmatched. The CDR3 bases are TGTGCCAGCAGTGGAGGGGACAGGGGTAACACTGAAGCTTTCTTT. Translation gives CASSGGDRGNTEAFF.

V is TRBV10-3 and J is TRBJ2-7; weak D call: TRBD1 (6 bases). Trimming pared 11 bases from V and 5 bases from J, leaving 16 bases between. The CDR3 has 12 residues. Germline V gene sequence: CDR1 ENHRY, CDR2 SYGVKD. The CDR3 nucleotides read TGTGCCTACGAAACAGGGACCGACGAGCAGTACTTC. Protein: CAYETGTDEQYF.

A single count supports this clone. The chain couples TRBV9 to TRBJ2-1, with TRBD1 matching 7 bases. Germline values: CDR1 SGDLS, CDR2 YYNGEE. After removal of 3 bases from V and 9 bases from J, the junction contained 3 bases not matched to a gene. The CDR3 runs to 12 residues. CDR3 DNA sequence: TGTGCCAGCAGCGAGGGGGCGCGTGAGCAGTTCTTC. This sequence encodes CASSEGAREQFF. Filled out from reference TRBV9 and TRBJ2-1, the complete variable domain reads DSGVTQTPKHLITATGQRVTLRCSPRSGDLSVYWYQQSLDQGLQFLIQYYNGEERAKGNILERFSAQQFPDLHSELNLSSLELGDSALYFCASSEGAREQFFGPGTRLTVL.

This clone came up once. V is TRBV9 and J is TRBJ2-1; 10 positions agree with TRBD2. The germline gives CDR1 SGDLS, CDR2 YYNGEE. This CDR3 spans 16 amino acids. Unmatched junction bases numbered 4, after V lost 2 bases and J lost 2 bases. The CDR3 reads CASSVVAGGPYNEQFF. Here the CDR3 DNA reads TGTGCCAGCAGCGTCGTAGCGGGGGGCCCCTACAATGAGCAGTTCTTC.

This clone showed up just once. The V gene is TRBV4-3, the J gene TRBJ1-2; 10 nucleotides match TRBD1. This CDR3 has 13 amino acids. The germline V gene encodes CDR1 LGHNA and CDR2 YSLEER. V was pared by 4 bases and J by 4 bases, with 0 bases of the junction left unmatched. CDR3 sequence: CASSRDRGYGYTF. The CDR3 bases are TGCGCCAGCAGCCGGGACAGGGGCTATGGCTACACCTTC.

The chain employs TRBV6-5 and TRBJ1-2, with no clear D. V dropped 2 bases and J dropped 4 bases, with 8 bases sitting between them. This CDR3 has 13 residues. Germline CDR1 and CDR2: MNHEY and SVGAGI. CDR3 amino acids: CASSYSRVYGYTF. CDR3 nucleotides: TGTGCCAGCAGTTACAGTCGGGTCTATGGCTACACCTTC.

The rearrangement uses TRBV15 and TRBJ1-3; TRBD1 agrees at 11 bases. The germline V gene encodes CDR1 LNHNV and CDR2 YYDKDF (reference sequence). There are 15 residues in the CDR3. Losses at the gene ends were 7 bases for V and 2 bases for J; bases not matched to a gene: 4. The CDR3: CATTVDRGPGNTIYF. The DNA of the CDR3 is TGTGCCACCACGGTGGACAGGGGGCCTGGAAACACCATATATTTT.

The CDR3 region has the DNA TGCGCCAGCAGCGAAGACTCCCTCAGTGAGCAGTTCTTC. Translation gives CASSEDSLSEQFF. The rearrangement joins TRBV5-1 to TRBJ2-1; D is ambiguous. The germline V gene encodes CDR1 SGHRS and CDR2 YFSETQ. The CDR3 consists of 13 residues. The V and J ends lost 4 bases and 9 bases respectively, with 14 bases between them.

This clone occurred a few times. The rearrangement links TRBV5-4 to TRBJ1-2; weak D call: TRBD1 (5 bases). Germline CDR1 is SGHNT and CDR2 is YYREEE (reference sequence). The CDR3 is 12 amino acids. V was clipped by 7 bases and J by 7 bases, with 14 bases between them. CDR3 region: CASGQGLVGYTF. The CDR3, as DNA: TGTGCCAGCGGGCAGGGACTGGTTGGCTACACCTTC.

This rearrangement joins TRBV2 to TRBJ1-4; 9 nucleotides agree with TRBD1. The V gene's germline CDR1 is SNHLY and CDR2 FYNNEI. V shed 8 bases and J 7 bases; nucleotides not matched to a gene: 11. The CDR3 is made up of 15 amino acids. CDR3 nucleotide sequence: TGTGCCAGCGTGCGGGACAGGGCGGTGGGTGAAAAACTGTTTTTT. Residues: CASVRDRAVGEKLFF.

The chain joins TRBV4-3 to TRBJ2-7; D call uncertain. This CDR3 has 13 amino acids. Germline V gives CDR1 LGHNA, CDR2 YSLEER. The ends were cut back, 2 bases at V and 4 bases at J, with 9 bases in the middle. The CDR3 DNA follows: TGCGCCAGCAGCCAACGGTTACAGTACGAGCAGTACTTC. Amino acids: CASSQRLQYEQYF.

The chain couples TRBV5-1 to TRBJ1-1; TRBD1 matches 8 bases. Germline V gene data show CDR1 as SGHRS and CDR2 as YFSETQ. After removal of 6 bases from V and 4 bases from J, the junction contained 5 bases not matched to a gene. The CDR3 length is 13 residues. The CDR3 region is CASKPGQGTEAFF. The DNA for the CDR3 is TGCGCCAGCAAACCTGGACAGGGCACTGAAGCTTTCTTT.

V is TRBV14 and J is TRBJ1-4; D is ambiguous. The CDR3 is 17 residues long. The germline gives CDR1 SGHDN, CDR2 FVKESK. The V and J ends lost 3 bases and 0 bases respectively, with 14 bases between them. The CDR3 nucleotides are TGTGCCAGCAGCCAGACGGGAGAACTTGCAACTAATGAAAAACTGTTTTTT. Its protein is CASSQTGELATNEKLFF.